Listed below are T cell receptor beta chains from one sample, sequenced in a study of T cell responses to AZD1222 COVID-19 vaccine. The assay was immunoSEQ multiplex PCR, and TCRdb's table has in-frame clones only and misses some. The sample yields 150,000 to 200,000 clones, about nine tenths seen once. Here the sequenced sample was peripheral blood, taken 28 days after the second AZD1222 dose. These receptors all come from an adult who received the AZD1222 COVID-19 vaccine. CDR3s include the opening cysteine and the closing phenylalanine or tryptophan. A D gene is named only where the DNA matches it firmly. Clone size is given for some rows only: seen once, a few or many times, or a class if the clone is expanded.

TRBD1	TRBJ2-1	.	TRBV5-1	TGCGCCAGCAGCGGGGGACAGGTCAATGAGCAGTTCTTC	CASSGGQVNEQFF
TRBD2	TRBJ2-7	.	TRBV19	TGTGCCAGCAGACGAGCGGGGGGGCCCTACGAGCAGTACTTC	CASRRAGGPYEQYF
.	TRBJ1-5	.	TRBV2	TGTGCCAGCAGTGAAGAGAAACAGCGCAATCAGCCCCAGCATTTT	CASSEEKQRNQPQHF
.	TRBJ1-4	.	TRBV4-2	TGTGCCAGCAGCCAAGATAAGAGGGGTGGGGAAAAACTGTTTTTT	CASSQDKRGGEKLFF
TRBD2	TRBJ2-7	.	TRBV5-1	TGCGCCAGCAGCTTGATATCAGGGAGGGAAGAGCAGTACTTC	CASSLISGREEQYF
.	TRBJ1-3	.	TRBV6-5	TGTGCCAGCCAATTGGACAGAAACACCATATATTTT	CASQLDRNTIYF
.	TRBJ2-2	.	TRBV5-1	TGCGCCAGCAGCCCCTCCGGGACACGAGGCACCGGGGAGCTGTTTTTT	CASSPSGTRGTGELFF
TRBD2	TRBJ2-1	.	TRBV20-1	TGCAGTGCTAGTAACCCAGCGGGAGTGGGGAATGAGCAGTTCTTC	CSASNPAGVGNEQFF
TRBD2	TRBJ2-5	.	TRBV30	TGTGCCTGGAGGGCCGGGGGGGGCCGGGAGACCCAGTACTTC	CAWRAGGGRETQYF
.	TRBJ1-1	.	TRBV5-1	TGCGCCAGCAGCTTGGCACAACCGGGAACTGAAGCTTTCTTT	CASSLAQPGTEAFF
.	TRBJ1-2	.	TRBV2	TGTGCCAGCACTGCAGGGTCTAACTATGGCTACACCTTC	CASTAGSNYGYTF
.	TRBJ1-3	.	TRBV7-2	TGTGCCAGCAGCTCAGAAAGAGGGTTCCTCTCTGGAAACACCATATATTTT	CASSSERGFLSGNTIYF
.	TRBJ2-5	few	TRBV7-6	TGTGCCAGCAGCCCGGACAGCCAAGAGACCCAGTACTTC	CASSPDSQETQYF
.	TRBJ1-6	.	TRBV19	TGTGCCAGTAGTGGGGGAGTTTTGGGTTCACCCCTCCACTTT	CASSGGVLGSPLHF
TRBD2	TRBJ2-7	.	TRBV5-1	TGCGCCAGCAGCTTTGAGGGAGGGGCGGCCTACGAGCAGTACTTC	CASSFEGGAAYEQYF
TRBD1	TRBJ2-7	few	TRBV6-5	TGTGCCAGCAGACCTGGGACAGGGACCTGGGAGCAGTACTTC	CASRPGTGTWEQYF
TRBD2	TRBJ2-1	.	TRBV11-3	TGTGCCAGCAGCTTAGCGAGCGGGAGGGACTACAATGAGCAGTTCTTC	CASSLASGRDYNEQFF
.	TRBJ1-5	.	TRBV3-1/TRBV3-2	TGTGCCAGCAGCCAAGGCTCTGCAGGTAGCAATCAGCCCCAGCATTTT	CASSQGSAGSNQPQHF
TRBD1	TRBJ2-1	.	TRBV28	TGTGCCAGCAGTCACACCGGGACAGGGGGCGGTGAGCAGTTCTTC	CASSHTGTGGGEQFF
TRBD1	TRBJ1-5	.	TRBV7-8	TGTGCCAGCAGCCAGGACAGGGAGGATCAGCCCCAGCATTTT	CASSQDREDQPQHF
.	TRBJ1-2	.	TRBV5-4	TGTGCCAGCAGCTTGGTGGGGGGCGCGGGCGATGGCTACACCTTC	CASSLVGGAGDGYTF
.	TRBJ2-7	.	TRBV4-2	TGTGCCAGCAGCCAAGCTTCGAGGGACTCCAACTACGAGCAGTACTTC	CASSQASRDSNYEQYF
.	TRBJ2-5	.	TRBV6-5	TGTGCCACTCGGGACTCCCGGGCCGAGACCCAGTACTTC	CATRDSRAETQYF
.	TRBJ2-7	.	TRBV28	TGTGCCAGCAGTCTCTTGACGATTTCCTACGAGCAGTACTTC	CASSLLTISYEQYF
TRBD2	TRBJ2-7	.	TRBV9	TGTGCCAGCAGCCCATACACTAGCGGGGTTTACGAGCAGTACTTC	CASSPYTSGVYEQYF
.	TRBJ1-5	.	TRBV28	TGTGCCAGCAGTTCCCCGACAGTTAGCAATCAGCCCCAGCATTTT	CASSSPTVSNQPQHF
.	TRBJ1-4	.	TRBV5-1	TGCGCCAGCAGCTTGGGAGGATATGAAAAACTGTTTTTT	CASSLGGYEKLFF
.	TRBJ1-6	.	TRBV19	TGTGCCAGTAGTATAGATCGGGGCTCACCCCTCCACTTT	CASSIDRGSPLHF
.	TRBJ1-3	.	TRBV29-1	TGCAGCGTTGTCAGCTCTGGAAACACCATATATTTT	CSVVSSGNTIYF